This T cell receptor beta chain was observed in a study of blood T cells in healthy people across ages. General observations from the study: Naive T cell percentage showed a strong correlation with the diversity of TCR beta.

As regards this clonotype: Its antigen remains unidentified.

The use of a sample-barcoded 5' primer and a J-beta primer mix characterized a second PCR of roughly 7 to 11 cycles. Each cDNA molecule received a tag from a template-switch adaptor that had 12 random nucleotides. TCRdb itself ran the 5' RACE reads through MiXCR, one entry per CDR3 protein. The sample records fewer than 2,000,000 distinct CDR3 sequences, about 35% being singletons. The CDR3 is 15 amino acids. V was clipped by 3 bases and J by 0 bases, with 11 bases between them. Germline CDR1 and CDR2: SEHNR and FQNEAQ (reference sequence). Healthy Caucasian individuals from Russia aged roughly 6 to 90 served as donors. Whenever a sample was processed, at least 6.5 million PBMCs were isolated.

Sequencing used blood. The chain combines TRBV7-9 with TRBJ1-1; D gene ambiguous. This TCR derives from a woman younger than 45 in good health. The CDR3 region has the DNA TGTGCCAGCAGCTTCCCGGGGATCATGAACACTGAAGCTTTCTTT. Protein product: CASSFPGIMNTEAFF.